A single sample gave rise to the 24 T cell receptor beta chains below, sequenced in a study of cytomegalovirus exposure and HLA in healthy donors (TCRdb year 2017). The library was built by means of the immunoSEQ multiplex PCR assay. For the multiplex PCR, a mixture combining 60 forward primers for TCR Vbeta segments and 13 reverse primers for TCR Jbeta segments was used. In TCRdb, the immuneACCESS table is reduced to in-frame sequences with V and J assigned. These tables do not hold every clone; where another copy was compared, an unresolved V gene accounts for under half, and the others remain unexplained. This sample has 95,000 to 110,000 clones in its table, and approximately 79% of those were observed once. In total, the top ten clones hold 14% of the sample. Source material: PBMCs. These receptors originate from a woman aged 40 to 55 in good health and CMV-seropositive.

The chain carries TRBV6-6 and TRBJ1-3, with D possibly being TRBD1 (6 bases). V gave up 6 bases and J gave up 8 bases, with 11 bases separating them. The CDR3 length is 12 residues. Germline-derived CDR1 and CDR2 are MNHNY and SVGAGI (reference sequence). DNA for the CDR3: TGTGCCAGCAGACAGGGTCTAGACACCATATATTTT. It translates to CASRQGLDTIYF.

V usage is TRBV6-1 and J usage is TRBJ2-1; 8 bases are a match to TRBD2. Germline lookup yields CDR1 MNHNS and CDR2 SASEGT. This CDR3 is 14 amino acids long. The ends lost 3 bases at V and 15 bases at J; junction bases unmatched: 13. CDR3: CASSDAGGTSWGFF. Written as DNA, the CDR3 is TGTGCCAGCAGTGACGCGGGGGGAACCTCATGGGGGTTCTTC.

The rearrangement links TRBV19 to TRBJ2-7; 8 nucleotides line up with TRBD2. Germline V lookup: CDR1 LNHDA, CDR2 SQIVND (reference sequence). V trimming: 8 bases; J trimming: 2 bases; junction bases outside the gene matches: 8. The CDR3 runs 14 residues. The CDR3 nucleotides read TGTGCCAGTCGCGGGACTAGTTCGGCCTACGAGCAGTACTTC. Its translation is CASRGTSSAYEQYF.

The chain links TRBV6-1 to TRBJ1-1; D remains unclear. The CDR3 covers 14 residues. CDR1 and CDR2 from the germline V gene are MNHNS and SASEGT. V lost 1 base and J lost 1, with 7 bases in between. The CDR3 is CASSEVEENTEAFF. CDR3 coding DNA: TGTGCCAGCAGTGAAGTGGAGGAGAACACTGAAGCTTTCTTT.

This chain uses TRBV7-8 with TRBJ1-1; tentatively, D is TRBD1 (6 bases). CDR3 length: 15 amino acids. V lost 5 bases and J 1 base, leaving 14 bases between the germline ends. The germline V gene has CDR1 SGHVS and CDR2 FQNEAQ. The CDR3 coding sequence is TGTGCCAGCAGCCTACAGGGACTAGGGAACACTGAAGCTTTCTTT. Translating it yields CASSLQGLGNTEAFF. Full variable domain (remainder filled in from reference TRBV7-8 and TRBJ1-1): GAGVSQSPRYKVAKRGQDVALRCDPISGHVSLFWYQQALGQGPEFLTYFQNEAQLDKSGLPSDRFFAERPEGSVSTLKIQRTQQEDSAVYLCASSLQGLGNTEAFFGQGTRLTVV.

The chain is built from TRBV7-2 and TRBJ2-5; TRBD1 agrees at 10 bases. CDR1 is SGHTA and CDR2 is FQGNSA in the germline V gene. The CDR3 loop spans 17 amino acids. With V trimmed by 4 bases and J by 7 bases, 15 bases remained unmatched. CDR3 coding DNA: TGTGCCAGCAGCTCACCCTCCGGGACAGGGGTAGTCGGGACCCAGTACTTC. This encodes CASSSPSGTGVVGTQYF.

The rearrangement links TRBV4-2 to TRBJ2-5, with 7 bases aligning to TRBD1. CDR3 length equals 16 residues. Unmatched junction bases numbered 12, after V lost 4 bases and J lost 4 bases. CDR1 and CDR2 (germline): LGHNA, YNFKEQ. CDR3 nucleotide sequence: TGTGCCAGCAGCCGGGAACGGGACAGCGTGAGAGAGACCCAGTACTTC. It is translated as CASSRERDSVRETQYF.

The rearrangement joins TRBV5-1 to TRBJ2-7, with 7 bases lining up with TRBD1. Germline V CDR1 and CDR2: SGHRS, YFSETQ. V was pared by 2 bases and J by 2 bases, with 1 base of the junction left unmatched. CDR3 length: 13 residues. DNA of the CDR3: TGCGCCAGCAGCTTTGACAGGGCCTACGAGCAGTACTTC. It yields the protein CASSFDRAYEQYF.

In its sample, this clone was seen a few times. The V and J genes are TRBV5-1 and TRBJ2-5; 8 bases align to TRBD2. The ends lost 8 bases at V and 2 bases at J; junction bases unmatched: 8. Germline assignment: CDR1 SGHRS and CDR2 YFSETQ. The CDR3 has 14 amino acids. The CDR3 loop reads CASQPSGGQETQYF. In DNA form, the CDR3 reads TGCGCCAGTCAACCTTCGGGGGGGCAAGAGACCCAGTACTTC.

This clone was observed once. This sequence joins TRBV6-5 and TRBJ2-7; tentatively, D is TRBD1 (5 bases). The V gene's germline CDR1 is MNHEY and CDR2 SVGAGI. V lost 0 bases to trimming and J lost 3 bases, with 15 bases between them. The CDR3 has 16 amino acids. The CDR3 sequence: CASSYSGQGSLYEQYF. In DNA form, the CDR3 reads TGTGCCAGCAGTTACTCGGGGCAGGGAAGCCTCTACGAGCAGTACTTC.

The chain carries TRBV30 and TRBJ2-3; the D gene is possibly TRBD1 (6 bases). CDR1 is GTSNPN, CDR2 SVGIG, per germline (reference sequence). CDR3 length equals 15 residues. V dropped 2 bases and J dropped 2 bases, with 14 bases sitting between them. As DNA, the CDR3 is TGTGCCTGGAGTCGGGACACGAGATTCACAGATACGCAGTATTTT. Its translation: CAWSRDTRFTDTQYF.

The chain recombines TRBV21-1 with TRBJ1-1. TRBV21-1 is listed as a pseudogene. The CDR3 is 15 amino acids. The CDR3 loop reads CASSKESRGAAEAFF. CDR3 nucleotide sequence: TGTGCCAGCAGCAAAGAGAGCCGCGGGGCGGCTGAAGCTTTCTTT.

This clone was seen a single time. The V and J genes are TRBV7-9 and TRBJ1-5; D remains ambiguous. Germline CDR1 and CDR2: SEHNR and FQNEAQ (reference sequence). The CDR3 sequence is 12 residues long. Deletions cut 5 bases from V and 7 bases from J, with 9 bases between. The DNA for the CDR3 is TGTGCCAGCAGCGCAGACGGGCAGCCCCAGCATTTT. Translated: CASSADGQPQHF.

The chain recombines TRBV4-3 with TRBJ1-1; D possibly corresponds to TRBD1 (6 bases). The CDR3 runs 16 residues. V gave up 0 bases and J gave up 6 bases, with 17 bases separating them. The germline V gene encodes CDR1 LGHNA and CDR2 YSLEER. This CDR3 is CASSQDSLRGEAEAFF. The DNA of the CDR3 is TGCGCCAGCAGCCAAGATAGCCTCAGGGGCGAGGCTGAAGCTTTCTTT.

This clone was found once. The chain carries TRBV7-2 and TRBJ1-1, with 8 bases identical to TRBD1. Germline V gives CDR1 SGHTA, CDR2 FQGNSA. The CDR3 extends over 11 amino acids. J was trimmed by 8 bases and V by 4 bases; bases with no gene match: 0. CDR3 sequence reads: CASSWDREAFF. CDR3 bases: TGTGCCAGCAGCTGGGACAGGGAAGCTTTCTTT.

This clone came up a few times. This chain links TRBV5-4 with TRBJ1-2; 8 bases fit TRBD1. After removal of 2 bases from V and 6 bases from J, the junction contained 15 bases not matched to a gene. Per the germline V gene, CDR1 is SGHNT and CDR2 is YYREEE (reference sequence). The CDR3 is 17 amino acids. Written as DNA, the CDR3 is TGTGCCAGCAGCTTTGCCCTCGCAGGGGGCAAATTTAATGGCTACACCTTC. The encoded protein is CASSFALAGGKFNGYTF.

J is TRBJ2-1 and V is TRBV6-1, with 12 bases that match TRBD2. The CDR3 runs to 15 residues. CDR1 MNHNS and CDR2 SASEGT come from the germline V gene. Unmatched junction bases numbered 3, after V lost 6 bases and J lost 3 bases. The CDR3 region has the DNA TGTGCCAGCAGGGGACTAGCGGGTCTCTACAATGAGCAGTTCTTC. Translating it yields CASRGLAGLYNEQFF.

The chain couples TRBV6-1 to TRBJ1-1, with TRBD1 matching over 11 bases. The trim removed 2 bases at V and 5 bases at J, leaving 10 bases unmatched. Looked up from germline, CDR1 is MNHNS and CDR2 is SASEGT. The CDR3 has 17 residues. CDR3 amino acids: CASSEFGQGASRTEAFF. The CDR3 DNA sequence: TGTGCCAGCAGTGAATTTGGACAGGGGGCTTCGAGGACTGAAGCTTTCTTT.

This clone has a handful of counts. This chain joins TRBV7-9 and TRBJ2-3; TRBD2 aligns across 15 bases. This CDR3 spans 18 amino acids. The junction had 4 bases not matched to a gene; V was cut back by 3 bases and J by 0 bases. The germline gives CDR1 SEHNR, CDR2 FQNEAQ (reference sequence). The CDR3 loop reads CASSFGLAGGPSTDTQYF. The CDR3 nucleotides are TGTGCCAGCAGCTTCGGACTAGCGGGGGGGCCGAGCACAGATACGCAGTATTTT.

This sequence joins TRBV19 and TRBJ1-5, with D uncertain. Germline-derived CDR1 and CDR2 are LNHDA and SQIVND (reference sequence). The V end was cut by 3 bases, the J end by 7 bases, with 10 bases between. This CDR3 has 13 amino acids. The CDR3 loop is CASSIGSTQPQHF. Here the CDR3 DNA reads TGTGCCAGTAGTATCGGATCGACACAGCCCCAGCATTTT.

The chain couples TRBV29-1 to TRBJ2-2; possibly TRBD1 for D (6 bases). The CDR3 extends over 14 amino acids. The V end lost 8 bases, the J end lost 1 base, and 14 bases lay between the germline ends. CDR1 is SQVTM, CDR2 ANQGSEA, per germline. The CDR3 is CSTTGQRNTGELFF. In DNA form, the CDR3 reads TGCAGCACGACCGGACAGCGGAACACCGGGGAGCTGTTTTTT.

The chain combines TRBV19 with TRBJ2-7; D perhaps matches TRBD1 (6 bases). Trimming stripped 5 bases from V and 3 bases from J, with 17 bases between. The germline V gene has CDR1 LNHDA and CDR2 SQIVND (reference sequence). This CDR3 region has 15 residues. DNA of the CDR3: TGTGCCAGTAGTCTGGGACACAGCCTAGGCTACGAGCAGTACTTC. This sequence encodes CASSLGHSLGYEQYF.

This clone has more than one count but fewer than ten. The chain carries TRBV5-4 and TRBJ1-6; D is undetermined. The CDR3 extends over 16 amino acids. CDR1 and CDR2 from the germline V gene are SGHNT and YYREEE (reference sequence). Deletions cut 4 bases from V and 0 bases from J, with 11 bases between. The CDR3 sequence: CASSPTFGSYNSPLHF. CDR3 nucleotide sequence: TGTGCCAGCAGCCCTACTTTTGGCTCCTATAATTCACCCCTCCACTTT.

This clone was seen more than once but under ten times. V gene TRBV2 combines with J gene TRBJ1-5; no reliable D call. V was pared by 6 bases and J by 4 bases, with 10 bases between. Per the germline V gene, CDR1 is SNHLY and CDR2 is FYNNEI. CDR3 size: 13 residues. CDR3 in amino acids: CASSGVPNQPQHF. As DNA, the CDR3 is TGTGCCAGCAGCGGGGTTCCGAATCAGCCCCAGCATTTT.